A selection of T cell receptor beta chains follows, all from one sample in a study of blood T cell repertoires in COVID-19. Sequencing was performed with immunoSEQ multiplex PCR; in TCRdb, only in-frame clones are kept and a portion is missing. The sample lists 60,000 to 70,000 clones, about 90% seen once, with around 7% in the top ten. The sample taken for sequencing was peripheral blood. The receptors originated from a human donor in a cohort sampled during active COVID-19. Each CDR3 is given with its conserved first and last residue. A D gene is named only where the DNA matches it firmly. Rows may omit the clone size; those that give it use once, few, many or a size class.

d_gene	abundance	v_gene	j_gene	CDR3aa	CDR3nt
TRBD2	once	TRBV7-8	TRBJ2-1	CASSPRQREGNEQFF	TGTGCCAGCAGCCCGCGTCAGCGGGAGGGTAATGAGCAGTTCTTC
.	.	TRBV5-1	TRBJ2-2	CASSRTRETGELFF	TGCGCCAGCAGTAGAACCAGGGAAACCGGGGAGCTGTTTTTT
TRBD2	.	TRBV6-5	TRBJ2-3	CASTRVVGGADTQYF	TGTGCCAGTACGCGGGTTGTGGGGGGGGCAGATACGCAGTATTTT
.	.	TRBV5-4	TRBJ2-3	CASSPGGVRNTQYF	TGTGCCAGCAGCCCCGGGGGAGTCAGGAATACGCAGTATTTT
.	.	TRBV28	TRBJ1-5	CASWLQGRNQPQHF	TGTGCCAGCTGGTTGCAGGGCCGCAATCAGCCCCAGCATTTT
TRBD2	.	TRBV7-2	TRBJ2-3	CASSLSGAGAEDTQYF	TGTGCCAGCAGCTTAAGTGGAGCGGGGGCAGAAGATACGCAGTATTTT
TRBD2	.	TRBV10-3	TRBJ2-7	CAISLGGGRDSYEQYF	TGTGCCATCAGTTTGGGGGGAGGGAGGGATTCCTACGAGCAGTACTTC
.	once	TRBV2	TRBJ1-2	CASRSNAVRANYGYTF	TGTGCCAGCCGGTCCAATGCCGTCCGGGCTAACTATGGCTACACCTTC
.	.	TRBV30	TRBJ1-4	CAWSQQADEKLFF	TGTGCCTGGAGTCAACAGGCGGATGAAAAACTGTTTTTT
.	.	TRBV6-2/TRBV6-3	TRBJ2-1	CASSLAVEATEQFF	TGTGCCAGCAGTTTAGCGGTAGAGGCAACTGAGCAGTTCTTC
.	.	TRBV7-8	TRBJ1-3	CASSPVQGGNTIYF	TGTGCCAGCAGCCCTGTCCAGGGTGGAAACACCATATATTTT
.	.	TRBV3-1/TRBV3-2	TRBJ2-1	CASSRPGYNEQFF	TGTGCCAGCAGTCGTCCGGGCTACAATGAGCAGTTCTTC
TRBD1	.	TRBV9	TRBJ1-6	CASSAPTGENSPLHF	TGTGCCAGCAGCGCACCGACAGGGGAAAATTCACCCCTCCACTTT
TRBD2	.	TRBV5-6	TRBJ2-1	CASSWTSGAYNEQFF	TGTGCCAGCAGCTGGACTAGCGGGGCCTACAATGAGCAGTTCTTC
.	.	TRBV5-1	TRBJ2-3	CASSLDRVVSDTQYF	TGCGCCAGCAGCCTAGATCGCGTCGTGTCAGATACGCAGTATTTT
.	few	TRBV6-2/TRBV6-3	TRBJ1-2	CASSLRGRIPSYGYTF	TGTGCCAGCAGTCTACGGGGAAGGATCCCGTCCTATGGCTACACCTTC
TRBD1	once	TRBV28	TRBJ2-2	CASRPDRGNTGELFF	TGTGCCAGCAGGCCGGACAGGGGAAACACCGGGGAGCTGTTTTTT
TRBD1	.	TRBV30	TRBJ1-3	CAWSESGTGLLLGTIYF	TGTGCCTGGAGTGAATCCGGGACAGGGTTGTTACTGGGCACCATATATTTT
TRBD2	.	TRBV7-2	TRBJ2-7	CASSPPSGTYEQYF	TGTGCCAGCAGCCCCCCTAGCGGGACCTACGAGCAGTACTTC
TRBD2	.	TRBV28	TRBJ2-7	CASSLLSKGLAGEGEQYF	TGTGCCAGCAGTTTACTTTCCAAGGGACTAGCGGGAGAGGGCGAGCAGTACTTC
TRBD2	.	TRBV5-6	TRBJ2-3	CASSLRGGTDTQYF	TGTGCCAGCAGCTTACGGGGGGGCACAGATACGCAGTATTTT
.	.	TRBV9	TRBJ2-5	CASSAQETQYF	TGTGCCAGCAGCGCGCAAGAGACCCAGTACTTC
TRBD1	.	TRBV29-1	TRBJ1-3	CSVGGGGNTIYF	TGCAGCGTTGGAGGGGGCGGAAACACCATATATTTT
TRBD1	.	TRBV18	TRBJ1-1	CASSPRGQGSGNTEAFF	TGTGCCAGCTCACCACGCGGACAGGGATCGGGGAACACTGAAGCTTTCTTT
.	.	TRBV5-6	TRBJ1-2	CASSFVSSGESHGYTF	TGTGCCAGCAGCTTTGTCTCCTCGGGAGAGAGCCATGGCTACACCTTC
.	.	TRBV6-5	TRBJ2-5	CASSLTVEETQYF	TGTGCCAGCAGTCTGACAGTCGAAGAGACCCAGTACTTC
TRBD1	.	TRBV28	TRBJ1-5	CASRLRQGGQPQHF	TGTGCCAGCAGATTAAGACAGGGAGGTCAGCCCCAGCATTTT
.	.	TRBV19	TRBJ1-1	CASSRRQALAKVDTEAFF	TGTGCCAGTAGTCGTAGACAGGCCCTGGCCAAGGTGGACACTGAAGCTTTCTTT
.	.	TRBV24-1	TRBJ2-7	CATSVRGRWDEQYF	TGTGCCACCAGTGTTCGAGGGAGGTGGGACGAGCAGTACTTC
.	.	TRBV2	TRBJ2-1	CASSDNTGNSYNEQFF	TGTGCCAGCAGTGATAACACAGGGAATTCCTACAATGAGCAGTTCTTC
.	.	TRBV5-1	TRBJ1-3	CASSLGDSGNTIYF	TGCGCCAGCAGCCTAGGAGATTCTGGAAACACCATATATTTT
.	.	TRBV7-9	TRBJ2-6	CASSFGSGPGANVLTF	TGTGCCAGCAGCTTCGGAAGTGGGCCTGGGGCCAACGTCCTGACTTTC
TRBD1	.	TRBV2	TRBJ1-1	CASRHRGLNTEAFF	TGTGCCAGCAGACACAGGGGGCTGAACACTGAAGCTTTCTTT
TRBD1	.	TRBV6-5	TRBJ2-3	CASSPGTESTDTQYF	TGTGCCAGCAGCCCCGGGACAGAGAGCACAGATACGCAGTATTTT
.	.	TRBV19	TRBJ2-4	CASSRSEAKNIQYF	TGTGCCAGTAGTAGAAGCGAAGCCAAAAACATTCAGTACTTC
TRBD1	.	TRBV5-1	TRBJ2-3	CASVPSGQGGHTQYF	TGCGCCAGCGTACCCTCGGGACAGGGGGGTCATACGCAGTATTTT
.	.	TRBV9	TRBJ2-3	CASSVGPGGTDTQYF	TGTGCCAGCAGCGTAGGCCCAGGGGGCACAGATACGCAGTATTTT
TRBD2	.	TRBV14	TRBJ2-1	CASSQTLSGRANYNEQFF	TGTGCCAGCAGCCAAACCCTTAGCGGGAGGGCCAATTACAATGAGCAGTTCTTC
.	.	TRBV5-1	TRBJ2-3	CASSSGDEDTQYF	TGCGCCAGCAGCTCGGGGGATGAAGATACGCAGTATTTT
TRBD1	.	TRBV19	TRBJ1-5	CASTDRGSNQPQHF	TGTGCCAGTACGGACAGGGGTAGCAATCAGCCCCAGCATTTT
.	.	TRBV5-1	TRBJ2-7	CASSLEATGSSYEQYF	TGCGCCAGCAGCTTGGAGGCGACAGGCAGTTCCTACGAGCAGTACTTC
TRBD1	.	TRBV7-9	TRBJ1-4	CASSLGQGDEKLFF	TGTGCCAGCAGCTTGGGACAGGGGGATGAAAAACTGTTTTTT
TRBD1	.	TRBV27	TRBJ2-4	CASSRTGTGDIQYF	TGTGCCAGCAGCAGGACCGGGACAGGGGACATTCAGTACTTC
TRBD1	.	TRBV28	TRBJ1-2	CASKTPDRIYGYTF	TGTGCCAGCAAAACACCGGACAGGATCTATGGCTACACCTTC
.	.	TRBV3-1/TRBV3-2	TRBJ2-1	CASSQVGGVSLSYNEQFF	TGTGCCAGCAGCCAAGTTGGTGGTGTATCACTCTCCTACAATGAGCAGTTCTTC
.	.	TRBV28	TRBJ2-7	CAIGGGSSYEQYF	TGTGCCATAGGGGGTGGGAGCTCCTACGAGCAGTACTTC
.	.	TRBV15	TRBJ2-1	CATSRDRGPYNEQFF	TGTGCCACCAGCAGAGACAGGGGACCTTACAATGAGCAGTTCTTC
TRBD2	.	TRBV11-2	TRBJ2-1	CASSQSGTSYEQFF	TGTGCCAGCAGCCAGTCCGGGACTAGTTATGAGCAGTTCTTC
.	.	TRBV9	TRBJ2-1	CASSDGAEQFF	TGTGCCAGCAGCGATGGGGCTGAGCAGTTCTTC
.	once	TRBV3-1/TRBV3-2	TRBJ1-5	CASSHGDRRNQPQHF	TGTGCCAGCAGCCATGGAGACAGGAGGAATCAGCCCCAGCATTTT
TRBD2	.	TRBV7-2	TRBJ2-1	CASSLAPAGVYNEQFF	TGTGCCAGCAGCTTAGCCCCTGCGGGGGTATACAATGAGCAGTTCTTC
TRBD2	once	TRBV3-1/TRBV3-2	TRBJ2-3	CASSMAGGGEDTQYF	TGTGCCAGCAGCATGGCGGGGGGCGGGGAAGATACGCAGTATTTT